This TCR beta chain is from a study of regulatory T cells in long-lasting Graves disease. This CDR3 has 16 residues. From germline, CDR1 is LGHNT and CDR2 FRNRAP. The V segment lost 5 bases and the J segment 2 bases; nucleotides outside the gene matches: 7. Study-level findings and limits: TRBV28, TRBJ1-2 and TRBJ2-5 emerged as the favored segments in persistent disease.

This clonotype was observed at least ten times. The antigen is not known. Documented time point: newly diagnosed GD, antithyroid drugs for less than 3 months. PBMC-extracted RNA yielded the TCR library. Both iRepertoire HTBI primers and Arm-PCR of CDR3 regions were used to build the TCR beta libraries. One entry per CDR3 protein, called by TCRdb with MiXCR from the multiplex PCR reads. The table includes a few hundred thousand distinct CDR3 sequences, about 18% detected once. The V gene is TRBV12-5, the J gene TRBJ2-2; TRBD1 matches at 8 bases. The sequence derives from a female donor with Graves disease. This material consisted of peripheral blood mononuclear cells (PBMCs), taken at new diagnosis, from a patient treated with antithyroid drugs. The CDR3 sequence: CASGPWTGKNTGELFF. Here the CDR3 DNA reads TGTGCTAGTGGTCCCTGGACAGGGAAAAACACCGGGGAGCTGTTTTTT.